This T cell receptor beta chain was identified during a study of T cell clonality in common variable immunodeficiency. At least ten counts were recorded for this clone. Sequencing input was equivalent genomic DNA from CVID and controls. Produced via immunoSEQ multiplex PCR; TCRdb's table is partial and in-frame only. The sample has around 55,000 clones, none seen only once. The sequence was collected from a person between 18 and 69 years old in good health. Sequenced material: peripheral blood mononuclear cells.

The CDR3 loop reads CASGLVLNGETQYF. The sequenced part of the CDR3 DNA is TGTGCTAGTGGTTTGGTATTGAACGGGGAGACC. The chain combines TRBV12-5 with TRBJ2-5; D call uncertain. The read is 3 residues too short to cover the CDR3 end, so that end is filled in from the germline J gene. The CDR3 loop spans 14 amino acids. Trimming cost V 0 bases and J 5 bases, with 10 bases left between them. Germline assignment: CDR1 LGHNT and CDR2 FRNRAP.